The 8 T cell receptor beta chains below come from one sample, sequenced in a study of identical twins' blood T cells. From the 5' RACE reads, TCRdb called clonotypes with MiXCR, one entry per CDR3 protein. The sample holds 350,000 to 400,000 distinct CDR3 sequences, under 30% seen once. The source material was PBMCs. The origin of the receptors is a woman aged 18 to 55 in good health.

This clonotype appeared many times. The rearrangement links TRBV29-1 to TRBJ2-4; D ambiguous. The CDR3 contains 16 residues. From germline, CDR1 is SQVTM and CDR2 ANQGSEA. V lost 6 bases and J 0 bases, leaving 18 bases between the germline ends. CDR3 protein: CSVNSSPDIAKNIQYF. The DNA for the CDR3 is TGCAGCGTCAACAGTTCCCCTGATATAGCCAAAAACATTCAGTACTTC.

This clonotype was seen only a few times. This chain connects TRBV20-1 to TRBJ2-7; no reliable D call. Looked up from germline, CDR1 is DFQATT and CDR2 is SNEGSKA (reference sequence). The V gene lost 4 bases and the J gene lost 2 bases, with 9 bases spanning the gap. This CDR3 spans 12 amino acids. CDR3 sequence reads: CSAKNGPYEQYF. The CDR3 nucleotides are TGCAGTGCTAAGAATGGGCCCTACGAGCAGTACTTC.

The genes are TRBV5-1 and TRBJ1-1, with TRBD1 as a possible D gene (6 bases). CDR1 is SGHRS, CDR2 YFSETQ, per germline. Trimming took off 3 bases at V and 5 bases at J, with 14 bases between the two ends. The CDR3 runs to 14 residues. The CDR3, as DNA: TGCGCCAGCAGCTCCCCAGGGGTTGGGACTGAAGCTTTCTTT. It is translated as CASSSPGVGTEAFF.

This clonotype appeared a few times. The V and J genes are TRBV7-9 and TRBJ1-6; tentative D call: TRBD1 (6 bases). The V and J ends lost 1 base and 15 bases respectively, with 16 bases between them. The CDR3 has 14 residues. Germline values: CDR1 SEHNR, CDR2 FQNEAQ (reference sequence). The CDR3 sequence: CASSLGQGSLFLHF. The CDR3 DNA follows: TGTGCCAGCAGCTTAGGGCAGGGGTCTTTGTTCCTCCACTTT.

This clonotype was counted a few times. This chain links TRBV6-5 with TRBJ1-1; a weak D match, TRBD1 (6 bases). The CDR3 totals 15 residues. The V gene lost 2 bases and the J gene lost 0 bases, with 10 bases spanning the gap. Per germline, CDR1 MNHEY and CDR2 SVGAGI. The chain's CDR3 is CASSYRQGMNTEAFF. In DNA form, the CDR3 reads TGTGCCAGCAGTTACCGGCAGGGGATGAACACTGAAGCTTTCTTT.

Worth noting for this clonotype: A single base separates this from a much larger clone, so it may be a read error. This rearrangement joins TRBV19 to TRBJ2-3, with 7 bases aligning to TRBD2. This CDR3 spans 14 amino acids. CDR1 and CDR2 (germline): LNHDA, SQIVND (reference sequence). The CDR3 region is CVSRAGRNTDTQYF. DNA for the CDR3: TGTGTCAGTAGAGCGGGGAGAAACACAGATACGCAGTATTTT.

The chain uses TRBV20-1 and TRBJ1-5, with D perhaps matching TRBD1 (5 bases). Germline V gene sequence: CDR1 DFQATT, CDR2 SNEGSKA (reference sequence). This CDR3 comprises 15 residues. V lost 1 base, J lost 10 bases, and 20 bases lay in between. This chain's CDR3 is CSARATTAGLDPQHF. CDR3 nucleotides: TGCAGTGCTAGAGCCACCACCGCAGGGTTAGATCCCCAGCATTTT.

This clonotype was seen more than once but under ten times. The V and J genes are TRBV6-6 and TRBJ2-1; D gene ambiguous. Trimming took off 2 bases at V and 4 bases at J, with 12 bases between the two ends. The CDR3 consists of 15 residues. CDR1 and CDR2 (germline): MNHNY, SVGAGI (reference sequence). The CDR3 is CASSYRASGYNEQFF. CDR3 bases: TGTGCCAGCAGTTACCGGGCTAGTGGGTACAATGAGCAGTTCTTC.